This T cell receptor beta chain was sequenced for a study of post-analysis software for immune sequencing data. Across the whole study: As for disease course, relapsing-remitting, secondary progressive and progressive-relapsing multiple sclerosis were all included.

The CDR3 has 16 amino acids. Per the germline V gene, CDR1 is MGHRA and CDR2 is YSYEKL. J was trimmed by 1 base and V by 4 bases; bases with no gene match: 6. Broader study findings: The F measure placed samples prepared in the same batch into strongly shared clusters. Multiple sclerosis was associated with a significant reduction in normalized Chao1 diversity relative to controls. Controls had lower frequencies than patients of 4 or 5 TRBV segments, which included TRBV5-6, TRBV5-1 and TRBV20-1.

Turning to this clonotype: What it recognizes is unknown.

Each TCR beta cDNA library carried unique molecular identifiers. Once roughly 0.85 to 11 million T cells were used, some 500,000 cDNA molecules resulted. TCRdb re-analysed the PCR reads in MiXCR, keeping a single row per CDR3 protein. The sample carries hundreds of thousands of distinct CDR3 sequences, around 27% recorded once. The source of this sequence is a girl aged 10-17 years with multiple sclerosis. Sample: blood. V is TRBV4-1 and J is TRBJ2-4; the match to TRBD1 covers 8 bases. CDR3 in amino acids: CASSPQGVGAKNIQYF. In DNA form, the CDR3 reads TGCGCCAGCAGCCCACAGGGGGTCGGGGCCAAAAACATTCAGTACTTC.